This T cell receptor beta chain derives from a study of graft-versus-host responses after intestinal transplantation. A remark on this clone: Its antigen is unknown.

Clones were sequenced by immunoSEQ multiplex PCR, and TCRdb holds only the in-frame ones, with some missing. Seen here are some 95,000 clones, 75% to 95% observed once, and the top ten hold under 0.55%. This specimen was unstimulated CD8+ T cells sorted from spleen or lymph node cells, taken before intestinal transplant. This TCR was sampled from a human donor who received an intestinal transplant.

This chain's CDR3 is CASSLGSGRAYEQYF. The CDR3 region has the DNA TGCGCCAGCAGCTTGGGTAGCGGGAGGGCCTACGAGCAGTACTTC. The chain carries TRBV5-1 and TRBJ2-7; 11 bases line up with TRBD2. CDR1 and CDR2 from the germline V gene are SGHRS and YFSETQ. The CDR3 has 15 residues. The junction had 1 base not matched to a gene; V was cut back by 0 bases and J by 2 bases. The full variable domain, with the rest looked up from reference TRBV5-1 and TRBJ2-7, is KAGVTQTPRYLIKTRGQQVTLSCSPISGHRSVSWYQQTPGQGLQFLFEYFSETQRNKGNFPGRFSGRQFSNSRSEMNVSTLELGDSALYLCASSLGSGRAYEQYFGPGTRLTVT.